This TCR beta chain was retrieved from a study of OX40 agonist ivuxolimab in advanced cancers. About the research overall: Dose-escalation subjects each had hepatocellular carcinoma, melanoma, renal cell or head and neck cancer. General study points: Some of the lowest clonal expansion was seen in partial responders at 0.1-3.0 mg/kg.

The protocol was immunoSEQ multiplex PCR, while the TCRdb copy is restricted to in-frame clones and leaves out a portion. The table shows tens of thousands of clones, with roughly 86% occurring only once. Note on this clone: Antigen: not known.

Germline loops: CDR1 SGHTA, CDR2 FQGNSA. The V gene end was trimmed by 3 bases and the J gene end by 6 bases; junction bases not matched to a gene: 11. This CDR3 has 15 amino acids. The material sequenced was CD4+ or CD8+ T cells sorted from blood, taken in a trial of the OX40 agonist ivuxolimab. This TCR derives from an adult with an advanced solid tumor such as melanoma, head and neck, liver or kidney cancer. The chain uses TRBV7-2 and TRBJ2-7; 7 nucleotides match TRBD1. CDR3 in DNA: TGTGCCAGCAGCTTTGGCGACAGGGCTCTGGGCGAGCAGTACTTC. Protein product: CASSFGDRALGEQYF. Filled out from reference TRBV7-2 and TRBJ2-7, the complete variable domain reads GAGVSQSPSNKVTEKGKDVELRCDPISGHTALYWYRQSLGQGLEFLIYFQGNSAPDKSGLPSDRFSAERTGGSVSTLTIQRTQQEDSAVYLCASSFGDRALGEQYFGPGTRLTVT.